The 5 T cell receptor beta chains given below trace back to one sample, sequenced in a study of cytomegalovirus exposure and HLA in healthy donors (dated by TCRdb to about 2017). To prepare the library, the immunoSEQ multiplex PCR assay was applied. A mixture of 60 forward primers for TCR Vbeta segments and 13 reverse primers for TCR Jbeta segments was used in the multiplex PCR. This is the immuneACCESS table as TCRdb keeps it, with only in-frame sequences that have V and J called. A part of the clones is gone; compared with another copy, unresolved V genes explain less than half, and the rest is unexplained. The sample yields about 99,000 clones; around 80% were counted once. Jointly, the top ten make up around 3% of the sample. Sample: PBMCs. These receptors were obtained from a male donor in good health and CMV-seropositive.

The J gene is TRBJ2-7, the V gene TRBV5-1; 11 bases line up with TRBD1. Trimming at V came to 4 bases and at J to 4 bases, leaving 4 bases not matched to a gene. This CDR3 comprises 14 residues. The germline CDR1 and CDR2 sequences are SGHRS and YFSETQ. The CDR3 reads CASSRGTGGYEQYF. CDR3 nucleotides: TGCGCCAGCAGCCGCGGGACAGGGGGGTACGAGCAGTACTTC.

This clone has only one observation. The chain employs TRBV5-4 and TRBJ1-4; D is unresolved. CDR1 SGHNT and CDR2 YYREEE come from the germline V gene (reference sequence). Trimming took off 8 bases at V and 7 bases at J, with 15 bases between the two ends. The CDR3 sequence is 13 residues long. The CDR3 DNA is TGTGCCAGTCAGATTGGGCTCGCTGAAAAACTGTTTTTT. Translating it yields CASQIGLAEKLFF.

The CDR3 nucleotides are TGTGCCAGCAGTCGAGGGGGTTCCTACGAGCAGTACTTC. Its translation: CASSRGGSYEQYF. The chain is built from TRBV27 and TRBJ2-7; D perhaps matches TRBD1 (6 bases). The CDR3 extends over 13 amino acids. V dropped 5 bases and J dropped 1 base, with 9 bases sitting between them. CDR1 is MNHEY, CDR2 SMNVEV, per germline (reference sequence).

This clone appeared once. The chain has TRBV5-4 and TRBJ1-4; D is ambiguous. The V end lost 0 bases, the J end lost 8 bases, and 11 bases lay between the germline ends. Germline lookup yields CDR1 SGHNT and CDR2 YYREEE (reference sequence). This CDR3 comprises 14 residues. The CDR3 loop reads CASSLAGEGEKLFF. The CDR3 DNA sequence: TGTGCCAGCAGCTTGGCGGGAGAAGGGGAAAAACTGTTTTTT.

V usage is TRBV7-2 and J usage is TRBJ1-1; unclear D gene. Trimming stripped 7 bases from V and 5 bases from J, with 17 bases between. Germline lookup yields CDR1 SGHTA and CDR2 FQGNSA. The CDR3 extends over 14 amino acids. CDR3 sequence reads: CASTLERAVTEAFF. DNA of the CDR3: TGTGCCAGCACCCTAGAGAGGGCGGTGACTGAAGCTTTCTTT.